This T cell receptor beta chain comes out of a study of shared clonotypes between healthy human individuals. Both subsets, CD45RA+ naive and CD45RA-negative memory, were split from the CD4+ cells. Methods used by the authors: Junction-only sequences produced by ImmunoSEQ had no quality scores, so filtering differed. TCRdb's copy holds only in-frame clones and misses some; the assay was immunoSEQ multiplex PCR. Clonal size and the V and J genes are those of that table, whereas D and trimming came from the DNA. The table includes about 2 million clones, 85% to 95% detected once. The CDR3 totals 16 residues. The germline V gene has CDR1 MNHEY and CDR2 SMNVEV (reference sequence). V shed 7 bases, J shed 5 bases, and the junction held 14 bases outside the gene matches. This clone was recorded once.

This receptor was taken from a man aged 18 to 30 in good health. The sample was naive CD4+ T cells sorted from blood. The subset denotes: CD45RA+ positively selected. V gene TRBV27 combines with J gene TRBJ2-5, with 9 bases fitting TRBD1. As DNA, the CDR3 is TGTGCCAGCACTTCCGCTTTGGACAGGGGATATGAGACCCAGTACTTC. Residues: CASTSALDRGYETQYF.